The next 8 T cell receptor beta chains were all read from a single sample in a study of Tregs in tolerant kidney transplant recipients. Method: immunoSEQ multiplex PCR; TCRdb's copy keeps in-frame clones and lacks some. In the table there are about 94,000 clones, 80% to 95% of which are singletons. The specimen comprised CD4+ T cells from blood, sampled before the transplant. The receptors come from a human donor who received a combined kidney and bone marrow transplant.

This clone was counted between two and nine times. The V and J genes are TRBV10-3 and TRBJ1-3; D remains unclear. Germline assignment: CDR1 ENHRY and CDR2 SYGVKD. CDR3 length: 13 amino acids. Trimming removed 0 bases at V and 4 bases at J, with 4 bases between. The CDR3 is CAISESSGNTIYF. As DNA, the CDR3 is TGTGCCATCAGTGAGTCGAGCGGAAACACCATATATTTT.

This chain links TRBV5-4 with TRBJ2-1; no firm D call. This CDR3 comprises 15 residues. Germline V lookup: CDR1 SGHNT, CDR2 YYREEE (reference sequence). Trimming shortened V by 0 bases and J by 6 bases, and 13 bases separated the two germline ends. CDR3 sequence reads: CASSLGVASSNEQFF. DNA for the CDR3: TGTGCCAGCAGCTTGGGGGTAGCCTCTTCCAATGAGCAGTTCTTC.

The chain employs TRBV7-9 and TRBJ1-5; TRBD1 aligns across 9 bases. Germline CDR1 SEHNR, CDR2 FQNEAQ (reference sequence). With V trimmed by 5 bases and J by 7 bases, 9 bases remained unmatched. The CDR3 consists of 15 residues. The chain's CDR3 is CASSLTGGAGQPQHF. CDR3 nucleotide sequence: TGTGCCAGCAGCCTTACAGGGGGCGCAGGGCAGCCCCAGCATTTT.

The chain employs TRBV5-5 and TRBJ2-1, with 12 bases lining up with TRBD2. Germline CDR1 is SGHKS and CDR2 is YYEKEE (reference sequence). The CDR3 length is 17 residues. The V and J ends lost 5 bases and 1 base, in that order; junction bases with no gene match: 7. The CDR3 reads CASRPGTSGPSYNEQFF. In DNA, the CDR3 is TGTGCCAGCAGACCCGGGACTAGCGGGCCATCCTACAATGAGCAGTTCTTC.

This chain joins TRBV6-6 and TRBJ2-3; weak D call: TRBD2 (5 bases). Between the trimmed V and J ends, which lost 7 bases and 7 bases, there was a span of 18 bases. The CDR3 extends over 14 amino acids. CDR1 is MNHNY and CDR2 is SVGAGI in the germline V gene (reference sequence). CDR3 sequence reads: CASKADRDWNTQYF. CDR3 sequence (DNA): TGTGCCAGCAAGGCGGACCGGGATTGGAATACGCAGTATTTT.

This sequence joins TRBV20-1 and TRBJ2-7; weak D call: TRBD1 (6 bases). Germline V gene sequence: CDR1 DFQATT, CDR2 SNEGSKA (reference sequence). CDR3 size: 11 residues. Trimming stripped 6 bases from V and 1 base from J, with 7 bases between. The CDR3 DNA is TGCAGTGCCACAGGGTCCTACGAGCAGTACTTC. It yields the protein CSATGSYEQYF.

The rearrangement uses TRBV15 and TRBJ2-2, with TRBD2 matching 8 bases. J gave up 7 bases and V 0 bases, and 10 bases lay outside the gene matches. Germline CDR1 reads LNHNV; CDR2 reads YYDKDF (reference sequence). The CDR3 is 17 residues long. CDR3 bases: TGTGCCACCAGCAGAGATCATCGGGCGGGAGGTGGCGGGGAGCTGTTTTTT. Translation: CATSRDHRAGGGGELFF.

This chain connects TRBV4-1 to TRBJ1-3; TRBD1 agrees at 7 bases. The CDR3 is 15 residues long. Germline CDR1 and CDR2: MGHRA and YSYEKL. Trimming removed 4 bases from V and 4 bases from J; junction bases left unmatched: 7. Here the CDR3 DNA reads TGCGCCAGCAGCCCACAGGGGCGCCGAGGAAACACCATATATTTT. It codes for CASSPQGRRGNTIYF.